The 24 T cell receptor beta chains below were found in one sample sequenced in a study of CD8 T cells in Susac syndrome. After extraction with the RNeasy kit, roughly 0.5 to 1 ug of the RNA was reverse transcribed using random hexamers. TCRdb recomputed calls from the immunoSEQ multiplex PCR reads with MiXCR, one row per CDR3 protein. This table holds 150,000 to 200,000 distinct CDR3 sequences, just over 90% found once. The sample comprised CD4+ T cells from PBMCs. Source of these receptors: a human donor in good health.

The chain combines TRBV6-1 with TRBJ1-2, with no clear D. V was cut by 6 bases and J by 1 base, with 6 bases left in between. The CDR3 has 12 amino acids. Germline V gene lookup returns CDR1 MNHNS and CDR2 SASEGT. The CDR3, as DNA: TGTGCCAGCAGAACGGATAACTATGGCTACACCTTC. Translation: CASRTDNYGYTF.

The genes are TRBV5-1 and TRBJ1-2; 10 nucleotides line up with TRBD1. V lost 0 bases and J lost 6; bases outside the gene matches: 5. Per germline, CDR1 SGHRS and CDR2 YFSETQ. This CDR3 has 15 amino acids. CDR3 bases: TGCGCCAGCAGCTTGGTCGGACAGGGGGGCGATGGCTACACCTTC. It encodes CASSLVGQGGDGYTF.

Here the CDR3 reads CASSEPGGKGYEQYF. The DNA for the CDR3 is TGTGCCAGCAGTGAACCGGGGGGCAAGGGCTACGAGCAGTACTTC. The chain joins TRBV6-1 to TRBJ2-7; TRBD2 is a possible D gene (7 bases). This CDR3 region has 15 residues. The V and J ends lost 2 bases and 3 bases respectively, with 14 bases between them. CDR1 and CDR2 from the germline V gene are MNHNS and SASEGT.

V gene TRBV6-5 combines with J gene TRBJ1-4; perhaps TRBD1 as D (6 bases). CDR3 length equals 15 residues. Trimming left V 5 bases short and J 0 bases short, with 10 bases between. CDR1 and CDR2 (germline): MNHEY, SVGAGI. CDR3 nucleotide sequence: TGTGCCAGCAGTACCCGGACAGCAACTAATGAAAAACTGTTTTTT. Its translation: CASSTRTATNEKLFF.

The CDR3 sequence: CASSIIHSGANVLTF. DNA of the CDR3: TGTGCCAGTAGTATTATCCACTCTGGGGCCAACGTCCTGACTTTC. V gene TRBV19 combines with J gene TRBJ2-6; D not certain. CDR1 is LNHDA and CDR2 is SQIVND in the germline V gene (reference sequence). Trimming took 3 bases from V and 0 from J, leaving 6 bases between them. This CDR3 has 15 amino acids.

This chain connects TRBV10-3 to TRBJ2-3; 11 bases are a match to TRBD2. The CDR3 totals 15 residues. V trimming: 3 bases; J trimming: 9 bases; junction bases outside the gene matches: 8. Per the germline V gene, CDR1 is ENHRY and CDR2 is SYGVKD. CDR3: CAISEDSGGAGTQYF. The CDR3 DNA reads TGTGCCATCAGTGAAGATAGCGGGGGGGCCGGGACGCAGTATTTT.

The chain uses TRBV10-3 and TRBJ1-1; D is uncertain. Germline assignment: CDR1 ENHRY and CDR2 SYGVKD. The CDR3 extends over 13 amino acids. V was trimmed by 8 bases and J by 3 bases, leaving 13 bases between them. CDR3 sequence: CAIGEQRDTEAFF. In DNA, the CDR3 is TGTGCCATCGGCGAGCAAAGAGACACTGAAGCTTTCTTT.

Only one count was recorded for this clonotype. This sequence joins TRBV5-1 and TRBJ2-1, with 13 bases aligning to TRBD2. V lost 7 bases and J lost 4; bases outside the gene matches: 17. The germline V gene has CDR1 SGHRS and CDR2 YFSETQ. CDR3 size: 19 residues. The DNA for the CDR3 is TGCGCCAGCCGAATTCCAGGGGGCCTGACTAGCGGGGGGTACAATGAGCAGTTCTTC. Amino acids: CASRIPGGLTSGGYNEQFF. The full variable domain, rest sourced from reference TRBV5-1 and TRBJ2-1, is KAGVTQTPRYLIKTRGQQVTLSCSPISGHRSVSWYQQTPGQGLQFLFEYFSETQRNKGNFPGRFSGRQFSNSRSEMNVSTLELGDSALYLCASRIPGGLTSGGYNEQFFGPGTRLTVL.

The chain links TRBV4-2 to TRBJ2-3; D gene ambiguous. V dropped 0 bases and J dropped 2 bases, with 6 bases sitting between them. This CDR3 is 14 amino acids long. The germline gives CDR1 LGHNA, CDR2 YNFKEQ. The CDR3 DNA reads as TGTGCCAGCAGCCAAGATACTCACACAGATACGCAGTATTTT. The encoded protein is CASSQDTHTDTQYF.

The chain recombines TRBV5-8 with TRBJ2-3; D is ambiguous. Trimming pared 2 bases from V and 6 bases from J, leaving 10 bases between. Germline lookup yields CDR1 SGHTS and CDR2 YDEGEE. The CDR3 runs to 13 residues. CDR3 sequence reads: CASSFLGSDTQYF. The CDR3 DNA reads as TGTGCCAGCAGCTTCCTGGGGTCGGATACGCAGTATTTT.

This chain connects TRBV9 to TRBJ2-6; D call uncertain. The CDR3 is made up of 15 amino acids. CDR1 is SGDLS and CDR2 is YYNGEE in the germline V gene. V was clipped by 0 bases and J by 1 base, with 5 bases between them. The CDR3 DNA follows: TGTGCCAGCAGCGTAGAGCCGTCTGGGGCCAACGTCCTGACTTTC. Protein sequence: CASSVEPSGANVLTF.

V gene TRBV25-1 combines with J gene TRBJ1-5, with 10 bases identical to TRBD1. CDR1 and CDR2 from the germline V gene are MGHDK and SYGVNS. Losses at the gene ends were 3 bases for V and 1 base for J; bases not matched to a gene: 3. This CDR3 has 16 residues. CDR3 residues: CASSDGQGDSNQPQHF. CDR3 in DNA: TGTGCCAGCAGTGATGGACAGGGGGACAGCAATCAGCCCCAGCATTTT.

J is TRBJ2-7 and V is TRBV15; D is undetermined. Deletions cut 0 bases from V and 6 bases from J, with 6 bases between. Germline V gene lookup returns CDR1 LNHNV and CDR2 YYDKDF (reference sequence). The CDR3 consists of 12 residues. CDR3 in DNA: TGTGCCACCAGCAGAGAGGTCGGCGAGCAGTACTTC. Translating gives CATSREVGEQYF.

The CDR3: CAWSGGAHEQFF. The CDR3 DNA reads TGTGCCTGGAGTGGGGGGGCCCATGAGCAGTTCTTC. The gene calls are TRBV30 and TRBJ2-1; D is tentatively TRBD1 or TRBD2 (6 bases each). Deletions cut 1 base from V and 8 bases from J, with 9 bases between. CDR3 length: 12 residues. From germline, CDR1 is GTSNPN and CDR2 SVGIG (reference sequence).

The chain is built from TRBV7-2 and TRBJ1-2, with unresolved D. The V end was cut by 1 base, the J end by 2 bases, with 5 bases between. CDR3 length: 13 residues. Germline CDR1 reads SGHTA; CDR2 reads FQGNSA. The CDR3 protein is CASSLDGNYGYTF. The CDR3 DNA follows: TGTGCCAGCAGCTTAGACGGGAACTATGGCTACACCTTC.

This rearrangement joins TRBV3-1 to TRBJ1-2; perhaps TRBD1 as D (5 bases). In germline, CDR1 is LGHDT, CDR2 YNNKEL (reference sequence). V lost 1 base to trimming and J lost 6 bases, with 12 bases between them. The CDR3 is 14 amino acids. The CDR3 bases are TGTGCCAGCAGCCAAGTTGGGGGTCTGGATGGCTACACCTTC. Encoded protein: CASSQVGGLDGYTF.

This clonotype was picked up one time. The chain recombines TRBV20-1 with TRBJ1-2; a weak D match, TRBD1 (5 bases). This CDR3 region has 17 residues. The V and J ends lost 0 bases and 0 bases respectively, with 17 bases between them. CDR1 and CDR2 from the germline V gene are DFQATT and SNEGSKA (reference sequence). CDR3 nucleotide sequence: TGCAGTGCTAGAGATGTCCGGGACCTTCCAGCTAACTATGGCTACACCTTC. Translating gives CSARDVRDLPANYGYTF.

The chain has TRBV3-1 and TRBJ2-5; D gene uncertain. Germline-derived CDR1 and CDR2 are LGHDT and YNNKEL (reference sequence). The CDR3 is made up of 14 amino acids. Trimming took 0 bases from V and 7 from J, leaving 12 bases between them. CDR3 nucleotide sequence: TGTGCCAGCAGCCAAGATCTTACGGTTGGGACCCAGTACTTC. It specifies CASSQDLTVGTQYF.

The chain links TRBV10-3 to TRBJ2-5, with a possible D match to TRBD2 (6 bases). Germline V gives CDR1 ENHRY, CDR2 SYGVKD. The V gene lost 11 bases and the J gene lost 10 bases, with 17 bases spanning the gap. The CDR3 covers 11 residues. CDR3 region: CAAGGTRDQYF. DNA of the CDR3: TGTGCCGCCGGGGGTACCCGGGACCAGTACTTC.

The chain has TRBV20-1 and TRBJ2-7; 9 bases match TRBD1. CDR1 DFQATT and CDR2 SNEGSKA come from the germline V gene (reference sequence). The junction had 1 base not matched to a gene; V was cut back by 3 bases and J by 4 bases. CDR3 length: 12 amino acids. In nucleotides, the CDR3 is TGCAGTGCTAGGGGACAGGGATACGAGCAGTACTTC. This codes for CSARGQGYEQYF.

The J gene is TRBJ2-5, the V gene TRBV12-5; 7 bases line up with TRBD2. CDR3 length equals 13 residues. J gave up 4 bases and V 5 bases, and 4 bases lay outside the gene matches. Germline-derived CDR1 and CDR2 are LGHNT and FRNRAP. CDR3 sequence reads: CASGIGTIETQYF. The CDR3 DNA reads as TGTGCTAGTGGTATCGGGACTATAGAGACCCAGTACTTC.

J is TRBJ1-3 and V is TRBV3-1; no firm D call. The CDR3 is 15 residues long. The germline CDR1 and CDR2 sequences are LGHDT and YNNKEL (reference sequence). V lost 0 bases and J lost 3, with 9 bases in between. The CDR3 nucleotides read TGTGCCAGCAGCCAAGATCTGGTCAGTGGAAACACCATATATTTT. It is translated as CASSQDLVSGNTIYF. The full variable domain, with the rest looked up from reference TRBV3-1 and TRBJ1-3, is DTAVSQTPKYLVTQMGNDKSIKCEQNLGHDTMYWYKQDSKKFLKIMFSYNNKELIINETVPNRFSPKSPDKAHLNLHINSLELGDSAVYFCASSQDLVSGNTIYFGEGSWLTVV.

This chain links TRBV2 with TRBJ2-7; D perhaps matches TRBD2 (5 bases). CDR3 length: 13 amino acids. Trimming removed 4 bases at V and 2 bases at J, with 9 bases between. CDR1 SNHLY and CDR2 FYNNEI come from the germline V gene. CDR3: CASSVQTTYEQYF. The CDR3 bases are TGTGCCAGCAGTGTCCAGACTACCTACGAGCAGTACTTC.

This chain links TRBV7-3 with TRBJ2-7, with D perhaps matching TRBD2 (6 bases). Germline V gives CDR1 SGHTA, CDR2 FQGTGA. V lost 5 bases and J 3 bases, leaving 11 bases between the germline ends. The CDR3 is 13 residues long. Here the CDR3 DNA reads TGTGCCAGCAGCGCCGCCGGGAGCTACGAGCAGTACTTC. Its translation: CASSAAGSYEQYF.